This T cell receptor beta chain is drawn from a study of blood T cell repertoires in COVID-19. On the study more broadly: Some COVID-19 samples were acute and others convalescent; all came from the United States, Italy and Spain. Sample material is recorded as cDNA or gDNA derived from T cells, B-cell-depleted T cells, or PBMCs.

Authors' analysis steps: Amplifying reference gene primers gave estimates of nucleated cell counts. TCRdb's table, derived via immunoSEQ multiplex PCR, lists solely in-frame clones and lacks some. That table is the source of V, J and clone size, and D and trimming were worked out from the DNA. The repertoire includes approximately 57,000 clones, around 80% of them detected once, and under 8.5% sits in the top ten. Trimming took off 5 bases at V and 6 bases at J, with 16 bases between the two ends. The CDR3 has 14 residues. Per germline, CDR1 MDHEN and CDR2 SYDVKM. The chain is built from TRBV28 and TRBJ1-1; perhaps TRBD1 as D (6 bases). The origin of this receptor is a woman aged 80 or over with acute or convalescent COVID-19. The sample taken for sequencing was peripheral blood. Here the CDR3 reads CASSNRARGAEAFF. The CDR3 bases are TGTGCCAGCAGTAACAGGGCCAGAGGGGCTGAAGCTTTCTTT.